This TCR beta chain was obtained from a study of blood T cells in healthy people across ages. Study conclusions and caveats: Calculation of diversity from one million T cells yielded estimates considered to be underestimates.

CDR1 and CDR2 (germline): MNHEY, SVGAGI. The CDR3 extends over 15 amino acids. The trim removed 6 bases at V and 4 bases at J, leaving 6 bases unmatched. A sample-barcoded 5' primer and a J-beta primer mix were used in a second PCR of roughly 7 to 12 cycles. With 12 random nucleotides, a template-switch adaptor tagged each individual cDNA molecule. TCRdb re-analysed the 5' RACE reads in MiXCR, keeping a single row per CDR3 protein. The sample comprises about 800,000 distinct CDR3 sequences, 58% of which are singletons, and around 20% rests with the top ten. Healthy Russian Caucasian donors spanned ages roughly 6 to 100 years. Turning to this clonotype: Its specificity is unknown.

The gene calls are TRBV6-5 and TRBJ2-1; TRBD2 agrees at 10 bases. The sample comprised blood. The TCR comes from a man aged 25-45 years in good health. The CDR3 DNA reads as TGTGCCAGCAGGTTTACTAGCGGGGCATACAATGAGCAGTTCTTC. It specifies CASRFTSGAYNEQFF.